What follows are 23 T cell receptor beta chains derived from one specimen sequenced in a study of T-cell memory formation after mild COVID-19. TCRdb processed the 5' RACE reads anew with MiXCR; each CDR3 protein has one entry. The table includes roughly 280,000 distinct CDR3 sequences, 8.2% detected once. The sequenced sample was PBMCs or a T cell subset sorted from them (not recorded which). Source of these receptors: a young man who had mild COVID-19 (a few samples of this study predate the infection). Cell type and time point are not known.

V usage is TRBV4-2 and J usage is TRBJ2-7; D is ambiguous. This CDR3 contains 13 residues. CDR1 is LGHNA and CDR2 is YNFKEQ in the germline V gene. Trimming took 1 base from V and 6 from J, leaving 10 bases between them. CDR3 amino acids: CASSQGIWSEQYF. The CDR3 region has the DNA TGTGCCAGCAGCCAAGGGATATGGAGCGAGCAGTACTTC.

This clonotype was detected ten times or more. The chain couples TRBV5-1 to TRBJ1-6; tentative D call: TRBD1 (5 bases). Germline lookup yields CDR1 SGHRS and CDR2 YFSETQ. V lost 4 bases, J lost 8 bases, and 16 bases lay in between. The CDR3 is 15 amino acids. CDR3 sequence reads: CASSPDAGRYSPLHF. Here the CDR3 DNA reads TGCGCCAGCAGCCCGGACGCAGGGAGGTATTCACCCCTCCACTTT.

The rearrangement joins TRBV20-1 to TRBJ2-2, with TRBD1 matching 11 bases. Germline CDR1 and CDR2: DFQATT and SNEGSKA (reference sequence). The CDR3 loop spans 17 amino acids. V lost 4 bases, J lost 0 bases, and 7 bases stayed unmatched. The CDR3 spells CSAKGQGASSNTGELFF. The CDR3 DNA reads as TGCAGTGCTAAAGGACAGGGGGCCTCTTCGAACACCGGGGAGCTGTTTTTT.

The chain uses TRBV5-1 and TRBJ2-6, with D hard to call. Germline V lookup: CDR1 SGHRS, CDR2 YFSETQ. With 0 bases removed from V and 1 base from J, the gap between germline ends came to 5 bases. The CDR3 runs 15 residues. CDR3 sequence reads: CASSLGQSGANVLTF. CDR3 DNA sequence: TGCGCCAGCAGCTTGGGCCAATCTGGGGCCAACGTCCTGACTTTC.

This clonotype was seen many times. This chain joins TRBV2 and TRBJ2-3; TRBD2 agrees at 9 bases. The CDR3 loop spans 16 amino acids. CDR1 SNHLY and CDR2 FYNNEI come from the germline V gene. Trimming took 4 bases from V and 1 from J; bases not matched to a gene: 6. The CDR3: CASSARASGGTDTQYF. In nucleotides, the CDR3 is TGTGCCAGCAGTGCGAGGGCTAGCGGGGGCACAGATACGCAGTATTTT. Complete variable domain (other parts from reference TRBV2 and TRBJ2-3): EPEVTQTPSHQVTQMGQEVILRCVPISNHLYFYWYRQILGQKVEFLVSFYNNEISEKSEIFDDQFSVERPDGSNFTLKIRSTKLEDSAMYFCASSARASGGTDTQYFGPGTRLTVL.

The table lists this clonotype with a few counts. V is TRBV4-1 and J is TRBJ1-1; D is uncertain. Germline CDR1 is MGHRA and CDR2 is YSYEKL. This CDR3 spans 14 amino acids. Trimming pared 0 bases from V and 4 bases from J, leaving 9 bases between. CDR3 DNA: TGCGCCAGCAGCCAAGATGCGCGGGGCACTGAAGCTTTCTTT. This sequence encodes CASSQDARGTEAFF.

V usage is TRBV5-1 and J usage is TRBJ2-1; D is perhaps TRBD1 (5 bases). This CDR3 is 16 amino acids long. The V gene lost 5 bases and the J gene lost 6 bases, with 21 bases spanning the gap. The germline CDR1 and CDR2 sequences are SGHRS and YFSETQ. The CDR3 DNA sequence: TGCGCCAGCAGGGACATTAGAGCAGGGAAATCCAATGAGCAGTTCTTC. As protein: CASRDIRAGKSNEQFF.

The table lists this clonotype with a few counts. The rearrangement uses TRBV7-2 and TRBJ2-4; weak D call: TRBD2 (6 bases). CDR3 size: 18 residues. The germline V and J ends were trimmed by 1 base and 1 base, with 17 bases remaining between them. CDR1 and CDR2 from the germline V gene are SGHTA and FQGNSA. CDR3 coding DNA: TGTGCCAGCAGCTTAGATCAGGGCGGGGTATGGGCCAAAAACATTCAGTACTTC. It translates to CASSLDQGGVWAKNIQYF.

The J gene is TRBJ1-2, the V gene TRBV3-1; D is unresolved. Trimming shortened V by 3 bases and J by 4 bases, and 12 bases separated the two germline ends. This CDR3 has 14 amino acids. Germline CDR1 is LGHDT and CDR2 is YNNKEL (reference sequence). This chain's CDR3 is CASSHLRAGYGYTF. Written as DNA, the CDR3 is TGTGCCAGCAGCCATCTTAGGGCCGGCTATGGCTACACCTTC.

CDR3 residues: CSVGSGLGYTF. The DNA for the CDR3 is TGCAGCGTTGGCTCAGGACTTGGCTACACCTTC. J is TRBJ1-2 and V is TRBV29-1; D not resolved. Germline V gives CDR1 SQVTM, CDR2 ANQGSEA. The CDR3 has 11 amino acids. Trimming took off 4 bases at V and 7 bases at J, with 10 bases between the two ends.

There are a few counts of this clonotype. The chain couples TRBV27 to TRBJ2-1; TRBD2 agrees at 14 bases. This CDR3 has 14 residues. CDR1 MNHEY and CDR2 SMNVEV come from the germline V gene (reference sequence). Losses at the gene ends were 8 bases for V and 9 bases for J; bases not matched to a gene: 6. CDR3 nucleotides: TGTGCCAGCGCCGGACTAGCGGGGGGTTTTGAGCAGTTCTTC. It specifies CASAGLAGGFEQFF.

This clonotype was detected a few times. This chain links TRBV10-3 with TRBJ1-5; 8 bases line up with TRBD1. This CDR3 contains 14 residues. Trimming took 6 bases from V and 0 from J; bases not matched to a gene: 1. CDR1 ENHRY and CDR2 SYGVKD come from the germline V gene. The CDR3 region is CAIRGTGSNQPQHF. CDR3 in DNA: TGTGCCATCAGGGGGACAGGTAGCAATCAGCCCCAGCATTTT.

This clonotype was counted a few times. This rearrangement joins TRBV12-3 or TRBV12-4 to TRBJ2-3, with D perhaps matching TRBD1 (7 bases). CDR3 length: 15 amino acids. The germline V and J ends were trimmed by 3 bases and 5 bases, with 15 bases remaining between them. This chain's CDR3 is CASSFEGQGGDTQYF. The CDR3 DNA reads TGTGCCAGCAGTTTTGAGGGGCAGGGGGGAGATACGCAGTATTTT.

This clonotype was observed at least ten times. The rearrangement uses TRBV10-3 and TRBJ1-1; no definite D call. Germline V gene lookup returns CDR1 ENHRY and CDR2 SYGVKD. The V end lost 6 bases, the J end lost 2 bases, and 13 bases lay between the germline ends. The CDR3 has 14 amino acids. The CDR3 DNA reads TGTGCCATCAGGGGGTTTGGGCCCAACACTGAAGCTTTCTTT. Translated, it gives CAIRGFGPNTEAFF.

This clonotype was found a few times. This chain links TRBV7-9 with TRBJ1-5; no clear D gene. The CDR3 is 13 residues long. Trimming stripped 1 base from V and 3 bases from J, with 4 bases between. CDR1 is SEHNR, CDR2 FQNEAQ, per germline (reference sequence). In nucleotides, the CDR3 is TGTGCCAGCAGCTTAGATGCCAATCAGCCCCAGCATTTT. This sequence encodes CASSLDANQPQHF.

With regard to this clonotype: Mismatch with germline at one junction end may stem from a read error. The chain carries TRBV7-2 and TRBJ1-6; D gene unclear. The germline V gene has CDR1 SGHTA and CDR2 FQGNSA. The CDR3 totals 12 residues. The CDR3 DNA is TGTGCCAGCAGACACTACGGTTCACCCCTCAACTTT. Residues: CASRHYGSPLNF.

In this sample, this clonotype turned up a few times. The chain carries TRBV6-6 and TRBJ1-6; 8 nucleotides line up with TRBD1. V was pared by 1 base and J by 10 bases, with 9 bases of the junction left unmatched. There are 16 residues in the CDR3. Germline V gene sequence: CDR1 MNHNY, CDR2 SVGAGI (reference sequence). The CDR3 reads CASSYLDRDRGSPLHF. The CDR3 nucleotides are TGTGCCAGCAGTTACTTGGACAGGGACAGAGGATCACCCCTCCACTTT.

This clonotype occurred many times. The V gene is TRBV4-2, the J gene TRBJ2-5; TRBD2 is a possible D gene (7 bases). The ends were cut back, 0 bases at V and 4 bases at J, with 18 bases in the middle. The CDR3 contains 17 residues. From germline, CDR1 is LGHNA and CDR2 YNFKEQ. CDR3 residues: CASSQDGGGEGGETQYF. Here the CDR3 DNA reads TGTGCCAGCAGCCAAGATGGGGGGGGCGAAGGAGGAGAGACCCAGTACTTC.

This clonotype was seen at least ten times. The CDR3 DNA reads TGTGCCAGCAGCTTAGCCCCGAGCACTGAAGCTTTCTTT. It specifies CASSLAPSTEAFF. The rearrangement joins TRBV7-2 to TRBJ1-1; unclear D gene. V was shortened by 0 bases and J by 4 bases, with 6 bases between the two germline ends. Germline values: CDR1 SGHTA, CDR2 FQGNSA. The CDR3 extends over 13 amino acids.

The rearrangement uses TRBV28 and TRBJ2-1, with D possibly TRBD1 on 6 matching bases. Per the germline V gene, CDR1 is MDHEN and CDR2 is SYDVKM. CDR3 size: 14 residues. Trimming took off 7 bases at V and 15 bases at J, with 25 bases between the two ends. The CDR3 nucleotides are TGTGCCAGCACCCGGTCGGTCGCCGGCAGGGGTGGGTTCTTC. Residues: CASTRSVAGRGGFF. Supplemented by reference TRBV28 and TRBJ2-1, the full variable domain reads DVKVTQSSRYLVKRTGEKVFLECVQDMDHENMFWYRQDPGLGLRLIYFSYDVKMKEKGDIPEGYSVSREKKERFSLILESASTNQTSMYLCASTRSVAGRGGFFGPGTRLTVL.

The chain recombines TRBV18 with TRBJ2-2; perhaps D is TRBD1 or TRBD2 (5 bases each). The V and J ends lost 2 bases and 3 bases respectively, with 10 bases between them. The CDR3 consists of 15 residues. CDR1 and CDR2 from the germline V gene are KGHSH and LQKENI. The CDR3 sequence is CASSPGGHYTGELFF. As DNA, the CDR3 is TGTGCCAGCTCACCAGGAGGACACTACACCGGGGAGCTGTTTTTT.

The table lists this clonotype with a few counts. The chain uses TRBV4-2 and TRBJ2-5; D may be TRBD1 (6 bases). The CDR3 extends over 17 amino acids. Trimming pared 5 bases from V and 0 bases from J, leaving 19 bases between. Germline V gene lookup returns CDR1 LGHNA and CDR2 YNFKEQ. DNA of the CDR3: TGTGCCAGCAGCTCCGGGACACCCAGGATGTACCAAGAGACCCAGTACTTC. Its protein product is CASSSGTPRMYQETQYF.

There are a few counts of this clonotype. The CDR3 here is CASSKWGVQDGYTF. The CDR3 coding sequence is TGTGCCAGCAGCAAATGGGGGGTTCAGGATGGCTACACCTTC. V usage is TRBV21-1 and J usage is TRBJ1-2; TRBD1, the table's D call, was not compared with the DNA. TRBV21-1 is given as a pseudogene. The CDR3 has 14 amino acids.